The subject of this entry is one TCR beta chain. Antigen unknown. The method was immunoSEQ multiplex PCR; TCRdb's version includes in-frame clones alone and lacks a portion of them. The data hold 13,000 or so clones, with around 70% observed a single time. Both intraepithelial and lamina propria lymphocytes were released by processing graft tissue. This record comes from a study of graft-versus-host responses after intestinal transplantation. Study in general: Those transplanted obtained multivisceral, liver-intestinal, or isolated intestinal grafts. Points from the study as a whole: Recipient marrow held GvH clones, some first seen in ileum or blood.

Germline V CDR1 and CDR2: MDHEN, SYDVKM. Trimming took 6 bases from V and 7 from J; bases not matched to a gene: 15. The length of the CDR3 is 16 residues. The rearrangement links TRBV28 to TRBJ1-5, with TRBD1 identical over 7 bases. The specimen was ileum tissue, collected 16 days after intestinal transplant. The receptor was derived from a human patient who received an intestinal transplant, so some T cells may come from the graft donor. Here the CDR3 reads CASSPGIRGREQPQHF. The CDR3 region has the DNA TGTGCCAGCAGCCCGGGTATCAGGGGGAGAGAACAGCCCCAGCATTTT.